Sequencing of this T cell receptor beta chain was carried out in a study of early T cells in non-severe SARS-CoV-2 infection. This clonotype was recorded at least ten times. The V and J ends lost 4 bases and 6 bases, in that order; junction bases with no gene match: 9. CDR1 GTSNPN and CDR2 SVGIG come from the germline V gene (reference sequence). The CDR3 is made up of 14 amino acids. TCRdb re-called the 5' RACE reads with MiXCR, one entry per CDR3 protein. Altogether about 35,000 distinct CDR3 sequences are present, 4.1% being singletons, with the ten largest covering 5.9%. The sequenced material came from whole blood. The clonotype was recovered from an adult who was a healthcare worker with PCR-confirmed SARS-CoV-2 infection or an uninfected control (not recorded which). This sequence joins TRBV30 and TRBJ2-1; 7 bases line up with TRBD2. CDR3 bases: TGTGCCTGGACTCTAGCGGTTGGGTTCAATGAGCAGTTCTTC. This codes for CAWTLAVGFNEQFF.